A selection of T cell receptor beta chains follows, all from one sample in a study of CD8 T cells in ankylosing spondylitis. TCRdb re-called the 5' RACE reads with MiXCR, one entry per CDR3 protein. The sample has around 540,000 distinct CDR3 sequences, roughly an eighth seen once; the top ten hold 6.8%. The specimen was blood, either unsorted or a sorted T cell fraction (not recorded which). Receptor source: a male donor with ankylosing spondylitis. Each CDR3 is given with its conserved first and last residue. A D gene is named only where the DNA matches it firmly. A row's size may be missing; if present it is once, few, many or a size class.

>TRBV29-1|TRBJ2-3|.|.
TGCAGCCCCGGACCCGGGGGAGATACGCAGTATTTT
CSPGPGGDTQYF
>TRBV7-8|TRBJ2-4|many|.
TGTGCCAGCAGCTTAGGAACTAGCAGTAACATTCAGTACTTC
CASSLGTSSNIQYF
>TRBV20-1|TRBJ2-3|few|TRBD1
TGCAGTGCTAGAGCCGAGACAGGGGACACAGATACGCAGTATTTT
CSARAETGDTDTQYF
>TRBV6-2/TRBV6-3|TRBJ2-3|few|.
TGTGCCAGCGCGGCGCCTGGCGGGATCACAGATACGCAGTATTTT
CASAAPGGITDTQYF
>TRBV5-6|TRBJ2-5|.|.
TGTGCCACCAAATGGGCCGGCAGCCAAGAGACCCAGTACTTC
CATKWAGSQETQYF
>TRBV3-1|TRBJ2-7|few|.
TGTGCCAGCAGCCAAGTTTTGAGGCCTACCTACGAGCAGTACTTC
CASSQVLRPTYEQYF
>TRBV15|TRBJ2-1|.|.
TGTGCCACCAGCTCCCGCGTGGGACCGGGACCACGGAATGAGCAGTTCTTC
CATSSRVGPGPRNEQFF
>TRBV4-2|TRBJ2-7|.|TRBD2
TGTGCCAGCAGCCCCTCGGCGGGAGATCGCGAGCAGTACTTC
CASSPSAGDREQYF
>TRBV4-2|TRBJ2-1|.|TRBD1
TGTGCCAGCAGCCAAGGGGACAGGGATTCTTACAATGAGCAGTTCTTC
CASSQGDRDSYNEQFF
>TRBV19|TRBJ2-1|.|TRBD2
TGTGCCAGTGCGGACCAGCGGGAGGCCCCTGAGCAGTTCTTC
CASADQREAPEQFF
>TRBV5-6|TRBJ2-3|.|TRBD2
TGTGCCAGCAGCTTGGCCAACCTAGCGGGAGCAGATACGCAGTATTTT
CASSLANLAGADTQYF
>TRBV20-1|TRBJ1-2|few|.
TGCAGTGCTAGTCCTCGAACCGGCTACACCTTC
CSASPRTGYTF
>TRBV5-1|TRBJ2-7|.|.
TGCGCCAGAAGCTTGGTCGGGAGTGGGTACGAGCAGTACTTC
CARSLVGSGYEQYF
>TRBV5-1|TRBJ2-3|.|TRBD2
TGCGCCAGCAGCTGGGGGGGGGGATCAACAGATACGCAGTATTTT
CASSWGGGSTDTQYF
>TRBV20-1|TRBJ2-1|few|TRBD1
TGCAGTGCTAGACGACCGGGACAGGGCAACAATGAGCAGTTCTTC
CSARRPGQGNNEQFF
>TRBV28|TRBJ1-2|few|TRBD1
TGTGCCAGCAGTCGGGACAGGGGATTTGGCTACACCTTC
CASSRDRGFGYTF
>TRBV3-1|TRBJ1-5|.|.
TGTGCCAGCAGCCCCCCAGGGGAAGGACAGCCCCAGCATTTT
CASSPPGEGQPQHF
>TRBV5-1|TRBJ1-2|.|TRBD1
TGCGCCAGCACCGGACAGGACTACTATGGCTACACCTTC
CASTGQDYYGYTF
>TRBV20-1|TRBJ1-6|.|.
TGCAGTGCCAGGGGACGCAATAATTCACCCCTCCACTTT
CSARGRNNSPLHF
>TRBV12-3/TRBV12-4|TRBJ1-5|many|.
TGTGCCAGCAGCTCGACAGCAGGGCAGCCCCAGCATTTT
CASSSTAGQPQHF
>TRBV27|TRBJ1-5|.|TRBD1
TGTGCCAGCAGTATAGGACAGGGGCATAATCAGCCCCAGCATTTT
CASSIGQGHNQPQHF
>TRBV20-1|TRBJ1-1|many|.
TGCAGTGCTCAATACAGGGCCACTGAAGCTTTCTTT
CSAQYRATEAFF
>TRBV7-2|TRBJ2-1|many|.
TGTGCCAGCAGCTACCGGGAGGAGCAGTTCTTC
CASSYREEQFF
>TRBV5-8|TRBJ1-2|.|.
TGTGCCAGCAGCTTGGTGACGGACTATGGCTACACCTTC
CASSLVTDYGYTF
>TRBV5-6|TRBJ2-1|.|.
TGTGCCAGCAGCTCACCGACAGGATACAATGAGCAGTTCTTC
CASSSPTGYNEQFF